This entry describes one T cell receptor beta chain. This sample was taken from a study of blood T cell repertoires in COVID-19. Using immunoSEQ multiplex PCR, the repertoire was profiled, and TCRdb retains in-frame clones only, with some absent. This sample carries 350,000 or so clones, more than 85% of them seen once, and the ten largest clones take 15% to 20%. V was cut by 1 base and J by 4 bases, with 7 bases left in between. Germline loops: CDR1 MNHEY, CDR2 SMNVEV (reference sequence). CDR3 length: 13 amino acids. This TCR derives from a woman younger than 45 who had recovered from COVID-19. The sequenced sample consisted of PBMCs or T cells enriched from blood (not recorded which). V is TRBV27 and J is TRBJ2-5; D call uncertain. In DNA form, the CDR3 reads TGTGCCAGCAGTTTATATGGCGGAGAGACCCAGTACTTC. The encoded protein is CASSLYGGETQYF.